Listed below are T cell receptor beta chains from one sample, sequenced in a study of T-cell memory formation after mild COVID-19. TCRdb fed the 5' RACE reads into MiXCR, producing one record per CDR3 protein. In the table there are some 48,000 distinct CDR3 sequences, 25% to 35% of which are singletons. Sequences were obtained from PBMCs or a T cell subset sorted from them (not recorded which). Receptor source: a man aged 18-30 years who had mild COVID-19 (a few samples of this study predate the infection). Cell type and time point are not known. Both conserved end residues are part of each CDR3. The D gene is left open where the match is weak. Size tells how often a clone was seen (once, few, many) or the class of an expanded clone, and some rows leave it out.

V,size,D,J,CDR3,DNA
TRBV11-2,few,TRBD2,TRBJ2-3,CASSLEAGGRTDTQYF,TGTGCCAGCAGCTTGGAAGCGGGGGGCCGCACAGATACGCAGTATTTT
TRBV3-1,-,-,TRBJ1-6,CASSGWGRRNSPLHF,TGTGCCAGCAGCGGCTGGGGACGTCGCAATTCACCCCTCCACTTT
TRBV4-2,-,-,TRBJ2-5,CASSQETGHYEETQYF,TGTGCCAGCAGCCAAGAAACAGGGCACTATGAAGAGACCCAGTACTTC
TRBV7-8,few,-,TRBJ2-6,CATVGGRTLSGANVLTF,TGTGCCACAGTGGGGGGGCGGACCCTCTCTGGGGCCAACGTCCTGACTTTC
TRBV27,-,-,TRBJ2-5,CASSPEGPQETQYF,TGTGCCAGCAGTCCGGAGGGACCACAAGAGACCCAGTACTTC
TRBV12-3/TRBV12-4,-,TRBD1,TRBJ2-5,CASSRPGQGKETQYF,TGTGCCAGCAGTAGACCGGGACAGGGGAAAGAGACCCAGTACTTC
TRBV11-2,few,TRBD1,TRBJ1-6,CASSFPGTGYSPLHF,TGTGCCAGCAGCTTTCCCGGGACAGGGTATTCACCCCTCCACTTT
TRBV7-9,few,TRBD2,TRBJ2-3,CASSTLAGGDQQSDTQYF,TGTGCCAGCAGCACCTTAGCGGGGGGCGACCAACAGTCAGATACGCAGTATTTT
TRBV12-3/TRBV12-4,few,-,TRBJ2-7,CASSFPNHYEQYF,TGTGCCAGCAGTTTCCCAAACCACTACGAGCAGTACTTC
TRBV9,-,-,TRBJ2-3,CASSAGWGTDTQYF,TGTGCCAGCAGCGCTGGTTGGGGGACAGATACGCAGTATTTT
TRBV4-1,-,-,TRBJ1-3,CASSHDPGSSGNTIYF,TGCGCCAGCAGCCATGACCCGGGCAGCTCTGGAAACACCATATATTTT
TRBV6-2/TRBV6-3,few,TRBD2,TRBJ2-5,CASERGPNQETQYF,TGTGCCAGTGAGCGGGGGCCAAACCAAGAGACCCAGTACTTC
TRBV12-5,few,-,TRBJ2-7,CASGLVNGLYEQYF,TGTGCTAGTGGTTTGGTAAACGGACTCTACGAGCAGTACTTC
TRBV6-5,-,-,TRBJ2-2,CASSGRRSATGELFF,TGTGCCTCATCAGGGCGGAGGAGTGCCACCGGGGAGCTGTTTTTT
TRBV12-3/TRBV12-4,-,TRBD2,TRBJ2-3,CASSHPAGGPDTQYF,TGTGCCAGCAGTCATCCAGCGGGGGGCCCCGATACGCAGTATTTT
TRBV7-9,-,-,TRBJ2-3,CASSRRGGSTDTQYF,TGTGCCAGCAGCAGAAGAGGGGGGTCCACAGATACGCAGTATTTT
TRBV29-1,many,TRBD2,TRBJ2-7,CSVEDPGGSSYEQYF,TGCAGCGTTGAAGACCCGGGGGGAAGCTCCTACGAGCAGTACTTC
TRBV12-3/TRBV12-4,-,TRBD1,TRBJ2-7,CASSLGTESDF,TGTGCCAGCAGCCTGGGGACAGAGTCGGACTTC
TRBV29-1,few,-,TRBJ2-2,CSAERGNTGELFF,TGCAGCGCCGAACGGGGGAACACCGGGGAGCTGTTTTTT
TRBV6-6,-,-,TRBJ1-1,CASRRVRDGYTEAFF,TGTGCCAGCAGGAGGGTTCGGGATGGTTACACTGAAGCTTTCTTT
TRBV6-5,few,-,TRBJ2-3,CASSYSAGSEFTDTQYF,TGTGCCAGCAGTTACTCGGCGGGCAGTGAGTTCACAGATACGCAGTATTTT
TRBV4-3,few,TRBD1,TRBJ1-2,CASSQGDGTGGYGYTF,TGCGCCAGCAGCCAAGGAGATGGGACAGGGGGCTATGGCTACACCTTC
TRBV12-3/TRBV12-4,-,-,TRBJ2-3,CASSPAASTDTQYF,TGTGCCAGCAGCCCAGCGGCTAGCACAGATACGCAGTATTTT
TRBV10-3,-,TRBD1,TRBJ1-2,CAILGQSVSSYTF,TGTGCCATCCTGGGACAGTCGGTTAGTAGCTACACCTTC
TRBV4-2,-,-,TRBJ1-1,CASSQERLNTEAFF,TGTGCCAGCAGCCAAGAGAGGCTGAACACTGAAGCTTTCTTT
TRBV7-9,-,-,TRBJ2-1,CASSRGTPSSYNEQFF,TGTGCCAGCAGCAGAGGGACTCCGAGCTCCTACAATGAGCAGTTCTTC
TRBV4-1,few,TRBD1,TRBJ2-7,CASSHGDRAWEQYF,TGCGCCAGCAGCCATGGGGACAGGGCTTGGGAGCAGTACTTC
TRBV4-2,-,TRBD2,TRBJ2-1,CASSQDFGGAAEQFF,TGTGCCAGCAGCCAAGATTTCGGGGGGGCCGCTGAGCAGTTCTTC
TRBV27,-,TRBD1,TRBJ1-5,CASSSTGGSSNQPQHF,TGTGCCAGCAGTTCGACAGGGGGTAGTAGCAATCAGCCCCAGCATTTT
TRBV4-2,-,TRBD2,TRBJ2-3,CASSLSGGDTQYF,TGTGCCAGCAGCCTCTCGGGAGGAGATACGCAGTATTTT
TRBV6-5,-,-,TRBJ2-3,CASSYGNTQYF,TGTGCCAGCAGTTACGGAAATACGCAGTATTTT
TRBV12-3/TRBV12-4,-,-,TRBJ2-3,CASSSPAGRVADTQYF,TGTGCCAGCAGTTCTCCGGCGGGCCGGGTTGCAGATACGCAGTATTTT
TRBV9,-,-,TRBJ2-7,CASSVSQGSEQYF,TGTGCCAGCAGCGTAAGTCAGGGGTCCGAGCAGTACTTC
TRBV2,-,-,TRBJ1-1,CAVRGNTEAFF,TGTGCCGTTAGGGGTAACACTGAAGCTTTCTTT
TRBV7-3,-,-,TRBJ2-2,CASSRGPAGNTGELFF,TGTGCCAGCAGCCGAGGCCCCGCGGGGAACACCGGGGAGCTGTTTTTT
TRBV4-3,few,-,TRBJ2-1,CASSQDAGGGQFF,TGCGCCAGCAGCCAAGATGCGGGCGGCGGGCAGTTCTTC
TRBV27,-,TRBD2,TRBJ2-3,CASSFGGGAWTQYF,TGTGCCAGCAGTTTTGGCGGGGGGGCGTGGACGCAGTATTTT
TRBV10-3,-,TRBD1,TRBJ2-5,CAISARDSQETQYF,TGTGCCATCAGTGCGAGGGACAGTCAAGAGACCCAGTACTTC
TRBV10-3,few,TRBD1,TRBJ2-2,CAISPGQGAGELFF,TGTGCCATCAGTCCGGGACAGGGAGCCGGGGAGCTGTTTTTT
TRBV11-2,-,TRBD1,TRBJ2-6,CASSLGQGHSGANVLTF,TGTGCCAGCAGCCTAGGACAGGGGCACTCTGGGGCCAACGTCCTGACTTTC
TRBV5-1,few,TRBD1,TRBJ2-5,CASSRDSGETQYF,TGCGCCAGCAGCCGGGACAGCGGCGAGACCCAGTACTTC
TRBV5-6,many,TRBD1,TRBJ2-7,CASSVGQATYEQYF,TGTGCCAGCAGCGTCGGACAGGCCACCTACGAGCAGTACTTC
TRBV29-1,-,-,TRBJ1-2,CSGGASTIGYTF,TGCAGCGGAGGGGCCTCCACTATTGGCTACACCTTC
TRBV15,-,-,TRBJ2-2,CATSREGVNRRFTGELFF,TGTGCCACCAGCAGAGAGGGAGTTAACAGGAGGTTCACCGGGGAGCTGTTTTTT
TRBV7-9,few,TRBD1,TRBJ2-7,CASSFWTGSEQYF,TGTGCCAGCAGCTTCTGGACAGGGTCCGAGCAGTACTTC
TRBV13,medium-sized,TRBD2,TRBJ2-7,CASSPKTSSGGARSYEQYF,TGTGCCAGCAGCCCAAAGACCTCTAGCGGGGGGGCCCGGTCCTACGAGCAGTACTTC
TRBV7-8,-,-,TRBJ2-1,CASSAPGLSSYNEQFF,TGTGCCAGCAGCGCGCCGGGGCTGAGCTCCTACAATGAGCAGTTCTTC
TRBV29-1,-,-,TRBJ2-3,CSVVRSTDTQYF,TGCAGCGTTGTCAGAAGCACAGATACGCAGTATTTT
TRBV7-9,-,-,TRBJ1-1,CASSLWEGRNGEAFF,TGTGCCAGCAGCTTATGGGAAGGGCGAAACGGAGAAGCTTTCTTT
TRBV4-3,-,TRBD2,TRBJ2-7,CASSQDISGGWYEQYF,TGCGCCAGCAGCCAAGATATTAGCGGGGGTTGGTACGAGCAGTACTTC
TRBV7-8,few,-,TRBJ2-2,CASSLKGGTGELFF,TGTGCCAGCAGCTTGAAGGGGGGCACCGGGGAGCTGTTTTTT
TRBV7-3,-,-,TRBJ2-5,CASSLTVSGGRETQYF,TGTGCCAGCAGCTTAACCGTCAGTGGGGGCCGAGAGACCCAGTACTTC
TRBV29-1,-,-,TRBJ1-2,CSDTTGANYGYTF,TGCAGCGACACGACAGGAGCTAACTATGGCTACACCTTC
TRBV29-1,-,TRBD1,TRBJ1-1,CSVYGTEGNTEAFF,TGCAGCGTTTACGGGACAGAGGGGAACACTGAAGCTTTCTTT
TRBV24-1,-,-,TRBJ1-5,CATDAGQPQHF,TGTGCCACCGATGCGGGGCAGCCCCAGCATTTT